Here is one T cell receptor beta chain with its context. What it binds is unknown. The data derive from a study of radiation and T cells in renal cell carcinoma. Study overall: Nephrectomy followed 15 Gy stereotactic body radiation by 4 weeks. General study findings and limits: Without pretreatment biopsies, baseline tumor clonotype presence was undetermined.

Data came from immunoSEQ multiplex PCR; TCRdb stores just in-frame clones and leaves some out. In the table there are about 88,000 clones, approximately 86% of which are singletons. This sample's time point: baseline pretreatment blood. Treatment: 15 Gy SBRT to primary tumor, nephrectomy 4 weeks later. This sequence was found in a middle-aged man with renal cell carcinoma. The sample consisted of blood, taken from a patient whose treatment included radiotherapy and nephrectomy.

The CDR3 protein is CASSLKGYEKLFF. Written as DNA, the CDR3 is TGTGCCAGCAGTTTAAAAGGGTATGAAAAACTGTTTTTT. The chain combines TRBV27 with TRBJ1-4, with D hard to call. The CDR3 has 13 amino acids. Trimming removed 2 bases at V and 6 bases at J, with 7 bases between. Germline CDR1 reads MNHEY; CDR2 reads SMNVEV (reference sequence).